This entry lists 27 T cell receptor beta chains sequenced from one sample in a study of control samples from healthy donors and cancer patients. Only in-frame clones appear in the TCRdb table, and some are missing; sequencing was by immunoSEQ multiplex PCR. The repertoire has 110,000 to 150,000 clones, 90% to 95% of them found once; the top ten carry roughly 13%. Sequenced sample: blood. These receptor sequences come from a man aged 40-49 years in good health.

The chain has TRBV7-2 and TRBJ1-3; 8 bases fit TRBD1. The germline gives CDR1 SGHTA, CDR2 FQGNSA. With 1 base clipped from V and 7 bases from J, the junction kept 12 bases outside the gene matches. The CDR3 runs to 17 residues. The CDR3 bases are TGTGCCAGCAGCTTAGAATGGACAGGGCAGGATGGTAACACCATATATTTT. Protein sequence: CASSLEWTGQDGNTIYF. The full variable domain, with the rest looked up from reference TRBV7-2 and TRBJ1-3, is GAGVSQSPSNKVTEKGKDVELRCDPISGHTALYWYRQSLGQGLEFLIYFQGNSAPDKSGLPSDRFSAERTGGSVSTLTIQRTQQEDSAVYLCASSLEWTGQDGNTIYFGEGSWLTVV.

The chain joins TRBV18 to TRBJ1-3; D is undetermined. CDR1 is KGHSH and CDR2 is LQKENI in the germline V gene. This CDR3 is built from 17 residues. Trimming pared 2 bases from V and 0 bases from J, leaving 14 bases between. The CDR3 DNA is TGTGCCAGCTCACCAGATCAACAGAAAGTCTCTGGAAACACCATATATTTT. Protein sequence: CASSPDQQKVSGNTIYF.

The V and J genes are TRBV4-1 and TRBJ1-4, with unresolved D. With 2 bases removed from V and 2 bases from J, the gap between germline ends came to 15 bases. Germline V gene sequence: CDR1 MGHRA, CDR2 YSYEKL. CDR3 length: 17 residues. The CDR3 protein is CASSQIPRLSTNEKLFF. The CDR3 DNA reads TGCGCCAGCAGCCAAATTCCCCGCCTGTCCACTAATGAAAAACTGTTTTTT.

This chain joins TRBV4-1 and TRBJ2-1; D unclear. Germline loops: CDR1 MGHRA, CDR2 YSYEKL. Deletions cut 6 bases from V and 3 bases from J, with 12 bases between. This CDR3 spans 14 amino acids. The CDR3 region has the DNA TGCGCCAGCAGGCCGTTTTTCAGCTACAATGAGCAGTTCTTC. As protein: CASRPFFSYNEQFF.

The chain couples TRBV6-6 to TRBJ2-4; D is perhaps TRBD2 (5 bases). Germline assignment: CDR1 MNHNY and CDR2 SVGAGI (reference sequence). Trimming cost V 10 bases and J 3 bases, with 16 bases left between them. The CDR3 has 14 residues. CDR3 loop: CATTDRGYKNIQYF. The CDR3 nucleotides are TGTGCCACCACCGACCGCGGGTACAAAAACATTCAGTACTTC.

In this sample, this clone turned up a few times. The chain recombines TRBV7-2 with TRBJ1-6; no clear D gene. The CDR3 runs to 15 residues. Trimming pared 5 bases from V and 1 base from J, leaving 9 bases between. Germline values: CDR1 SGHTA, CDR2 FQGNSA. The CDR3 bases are TGTGCCAGCAGCCGGACGCCGTCCTATAATTCACCCCTCCACTTT. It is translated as CASSRTPSYNSPLHF.

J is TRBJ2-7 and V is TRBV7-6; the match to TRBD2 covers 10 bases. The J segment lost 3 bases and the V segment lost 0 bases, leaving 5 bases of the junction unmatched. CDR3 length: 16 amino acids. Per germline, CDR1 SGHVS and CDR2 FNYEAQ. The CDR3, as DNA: TGTGCCAGCAGCTTAGCCGGCGTAGCGGGGGGCTACGAGCAGTACTTC. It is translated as CASSLAGVAGGYEQYF.

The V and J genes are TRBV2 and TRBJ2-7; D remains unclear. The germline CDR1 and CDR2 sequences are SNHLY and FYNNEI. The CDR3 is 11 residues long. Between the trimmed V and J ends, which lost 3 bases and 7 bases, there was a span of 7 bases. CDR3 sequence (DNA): TGTGCCAGCAGTGAGAGCATAGAGCAGTACTTC. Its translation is CASSESIEQYF.

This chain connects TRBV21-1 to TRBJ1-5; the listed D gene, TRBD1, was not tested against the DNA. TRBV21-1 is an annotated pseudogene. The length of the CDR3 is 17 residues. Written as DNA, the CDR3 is TGTGCCAGCCCCCCGGGACATATTTTAAATAGCAATCAGCCCCAGCATTTT. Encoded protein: CASPPGHILNSNQPQHF.

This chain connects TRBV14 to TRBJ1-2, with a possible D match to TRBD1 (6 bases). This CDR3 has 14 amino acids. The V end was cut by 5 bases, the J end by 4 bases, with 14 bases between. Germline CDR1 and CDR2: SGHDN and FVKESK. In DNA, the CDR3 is TGTGCCAGCAGCGGAAAGGACAGACTCTATGGCTACACCTTC. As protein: CASSGKDRLYGYTF.

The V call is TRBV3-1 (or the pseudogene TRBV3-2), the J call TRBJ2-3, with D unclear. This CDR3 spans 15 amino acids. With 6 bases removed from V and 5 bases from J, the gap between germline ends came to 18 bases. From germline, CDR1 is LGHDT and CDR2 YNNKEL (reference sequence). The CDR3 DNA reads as TGTGCCAGCAGTACTCCCGCTGGTTTGGGAGATACGCAGTATTTT. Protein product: CASSTPAGLGDTQYF.

CDR3 region: CASSLLSYEQYF. The DNA for the CDR3 is TGTGCCAGCAGTCTTCTCTCCTACGAGCAGTACTTC. The chain uses TRBV3-1 (or the pseudogene TRBV3-2) and TRBJ2-7; no definite D call. The CDR3 spans 12 residues. V lost 6 bases, J lost 0 bases, and 6 bases lay in between. The germline V gene encodes CDR1 LGHDT and CDR2 YNNKEL (reference sequence).

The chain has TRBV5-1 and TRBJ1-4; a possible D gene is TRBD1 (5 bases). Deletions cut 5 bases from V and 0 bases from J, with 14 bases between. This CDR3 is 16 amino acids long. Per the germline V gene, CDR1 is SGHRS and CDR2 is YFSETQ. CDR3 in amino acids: CASSQWQGATNEKLFF. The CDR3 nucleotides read TGCGCCAGCAGTCAATGGCAGGGTGCAACTAATGAAAAACTGTTTTTT.

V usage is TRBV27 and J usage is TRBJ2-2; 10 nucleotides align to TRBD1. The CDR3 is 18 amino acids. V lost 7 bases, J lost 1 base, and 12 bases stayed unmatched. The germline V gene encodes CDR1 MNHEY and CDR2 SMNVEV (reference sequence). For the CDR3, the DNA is TGTGCCAGCAACAGTCCCGGGACAGGGGTCGGGAACACCGGGGAGCTGTTTTTT. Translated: CASNSPGTGVGNTGELFF.

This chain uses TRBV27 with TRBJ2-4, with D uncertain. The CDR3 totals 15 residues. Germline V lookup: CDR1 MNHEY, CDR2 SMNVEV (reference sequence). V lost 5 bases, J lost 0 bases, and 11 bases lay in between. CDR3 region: CASSPTLLAKNIQYF. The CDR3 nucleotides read TGTGCCAGCAGTCCGACCCTCTTAGCCAAAAACATTCAGTACTTC.

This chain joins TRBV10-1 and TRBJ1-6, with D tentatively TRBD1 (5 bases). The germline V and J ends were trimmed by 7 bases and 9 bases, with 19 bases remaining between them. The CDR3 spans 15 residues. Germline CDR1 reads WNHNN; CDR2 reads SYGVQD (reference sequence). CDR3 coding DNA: TGCGCCAGCAACGGGGAAAGGGGAGCCGTTTCACCCCTCCACTTT. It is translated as CASNGERGAVSPLHF.

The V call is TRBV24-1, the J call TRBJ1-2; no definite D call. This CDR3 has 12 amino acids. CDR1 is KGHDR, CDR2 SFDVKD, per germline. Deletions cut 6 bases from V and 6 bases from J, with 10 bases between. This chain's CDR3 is CATSNPGDGYTF. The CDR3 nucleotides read TGTGCCACCAGTAATCCAGGCGATGGCTACACCTTC.

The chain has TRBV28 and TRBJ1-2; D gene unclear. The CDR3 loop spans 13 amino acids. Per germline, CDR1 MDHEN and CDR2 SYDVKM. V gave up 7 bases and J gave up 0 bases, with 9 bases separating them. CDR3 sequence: CASKRNSNYGYTF. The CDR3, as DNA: TGTGCCAGCAAACGGAACTCTAACTATGGCTACACCTTC.

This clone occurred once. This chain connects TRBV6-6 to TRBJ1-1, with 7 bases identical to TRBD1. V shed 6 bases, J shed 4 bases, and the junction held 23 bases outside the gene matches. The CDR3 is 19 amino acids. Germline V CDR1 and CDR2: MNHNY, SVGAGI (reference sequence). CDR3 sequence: CASSWAEDRAFEFATEAFF. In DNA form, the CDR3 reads TGTGCCAGCAGCTGGGCGGAAGACAGGGCCTTCGAGTTCGCCACTGAAGCTTTCTTT.

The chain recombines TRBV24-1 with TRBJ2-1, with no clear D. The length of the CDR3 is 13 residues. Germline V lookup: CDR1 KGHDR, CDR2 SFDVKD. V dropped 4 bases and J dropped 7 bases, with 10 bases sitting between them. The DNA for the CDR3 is TGTGCCACCAGTGAAACCATGGGGAATGAGCAGTTCTTC. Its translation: CATSETMGNEQFF.

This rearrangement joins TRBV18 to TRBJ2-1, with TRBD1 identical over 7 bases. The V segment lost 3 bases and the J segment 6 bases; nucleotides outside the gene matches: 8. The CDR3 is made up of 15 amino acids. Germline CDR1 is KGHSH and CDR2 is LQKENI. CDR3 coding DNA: TGTGCCAGCTCACCCCGCAGGGGGTTAGGCAATGAGCAGTTCTTC. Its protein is CASSPRRGLGNEQFF.

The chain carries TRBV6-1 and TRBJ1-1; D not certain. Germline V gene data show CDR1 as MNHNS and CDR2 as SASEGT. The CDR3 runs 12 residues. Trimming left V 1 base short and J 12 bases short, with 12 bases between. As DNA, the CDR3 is TGTGCCAGCAGTGAAGGCAGGACCTTACCTTTCTTT. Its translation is CASSEGRTLPFF.

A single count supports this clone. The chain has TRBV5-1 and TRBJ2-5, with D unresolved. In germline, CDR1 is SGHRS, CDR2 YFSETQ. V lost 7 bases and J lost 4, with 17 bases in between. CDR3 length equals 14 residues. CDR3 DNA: TGCGCCAGCCGTTGGGGAACGGTAGGAGAGACCCAGTACTTC. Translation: CASRWGTVGETQYF.

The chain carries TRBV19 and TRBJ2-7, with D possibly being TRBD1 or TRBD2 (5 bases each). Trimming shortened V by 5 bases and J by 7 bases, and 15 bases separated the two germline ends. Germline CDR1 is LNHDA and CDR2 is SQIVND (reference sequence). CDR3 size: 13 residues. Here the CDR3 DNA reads TGTGCCAGTAGTCCCGGGACGGCCAGGGAGCAGTACTTC. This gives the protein CASSPGTAREQYF.

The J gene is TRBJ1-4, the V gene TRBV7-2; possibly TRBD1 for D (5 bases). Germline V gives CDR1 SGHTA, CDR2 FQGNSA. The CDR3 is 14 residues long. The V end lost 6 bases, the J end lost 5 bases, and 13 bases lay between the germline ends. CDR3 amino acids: CASRSRAGNEKLFF. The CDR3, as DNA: TGTGCCAGCAGATCCAGGGCAGGGAATGAAAAACTGTTTTTT.

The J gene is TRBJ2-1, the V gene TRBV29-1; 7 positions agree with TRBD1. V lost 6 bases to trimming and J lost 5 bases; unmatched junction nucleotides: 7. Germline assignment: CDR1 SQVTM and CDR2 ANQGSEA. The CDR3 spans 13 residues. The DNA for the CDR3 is TGCAGCGTAGTAGGGGGCCATGACAATGAGCAGTTCTTC. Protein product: CSVVGGHDNEQFF.

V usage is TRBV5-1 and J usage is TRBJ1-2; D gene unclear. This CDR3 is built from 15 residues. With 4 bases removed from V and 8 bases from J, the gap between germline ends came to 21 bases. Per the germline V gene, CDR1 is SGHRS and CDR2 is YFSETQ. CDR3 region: CASSLALTQRKGYTF. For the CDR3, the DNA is TGCGCCAGCAGCCTGGCTCTAACTCAACGGAAGGGCTACACCTTC.